The clone carrying this T cell receptor beta chain was counted only a few times. The antigen remains undetermined. Those patients picked for sequencing had displayed CD8+CD57+ cell expansion on flow cytometry. The template for TCR beta VDJ and CDR3 sequence profiling was genomic DNA. TCRdb ran MiXCR on the reads and lists one entry per CDR3 protein. The sample comprises about 180,000 distinct CDR3 sequences, approximately 48% of which are singletons, and more than 1.5% rests with the top ten. The data stem from a study of CD8+CD57+ T cells in acquired aplastic anemia. About the study: When averaged, DNA from sorted CD4+ and CD8+ cells came to approximately 3 ug.

Germline loops: CDR1 DFQATT, CDR2 SNEGSKA (reference sequence). With 7 bases removed from V and 6 bases from J, the gap between germline ends came to 4 bases. The CDR3 spans 8 residues. Points from the study as a whole: Levels of CD8+ Simpson's diversity were not significantly distinct in patients versus controls.

Sequencing input: sorted CD4+, CD8+, or CD8+CD57+ T cells (not recorded which) from PBMCs. The TCR originated in a human donor with aplastic anemia. The chain joins TRBV20-1 to TRBJ2-7, with no clear D. CDR3: CSEGEQYF. The CDR3 DNA follows: TGCAGTGAGGGCGAGCAGTACTTC.